This TCR beta chain was observed in a study of beta chain features in type 1 diabetes. General study points: Shortening that was moderate but significant affected the TCRB CDR3s of Type 1 diabetes patients in all four CD4+ subsets.

CDR1 MGHDK and CDR2 SYGVNS come from the germline V gene. The V and J ends lost 3 bases and 9 bases respectively, with 20 bases between them. The CDR3 sequence is 15 residues long. Staining for CD45RO/CCR7/CD25/CD127/CD95/CD27 allowed sorting of CD4+ naive, central memory, regulatory and stem cell-like memory cells. A few counts support this clone. Its antigen is unknown. What was sequenced were expressed TCRB transcripts, since all of the isolated RNA had been reverse transcribed. Regulatory, naive and central memory T cell samples averaged approximately 3.4 million reads. Clones were sequenced by immunoSEQ multiplex PCR, and TCRdb holds only the in-frame ones, with some missing. The sample contains more than 200,000 clones, 16% of which appear only once.

The chain joins TRBV25-1 to TRBJ1-2; the D is unclear. Sequenced sample: naive CD4+ T cells from blood. The TCR comes from a man aged 25 to 40 with type 1 diabetes. The CDR3 reads CASSERNEHLWSYTF. CDR3 bases: TGTGCCAGCAGTGAGAGAAATGAACACCTTTGGAGCTACACCTTC.